The T cell receptor (beta chain) under discussion was sequenced for a study of shared clonotypes between healthy human individuals. Germline CDR1 and CDR2: SGDLS and YYNGEE. Trimming removed 0 bases at V and 7 bases at J, with 14 bases between. This CDR3 has 15 residues. Here immunoSEQ multiplex PCR was the method, and the copy in TCRdb shows in-frame clones only, minus some. The sample holds approximately 1.5 million clones; 95% to 99% are singletons and the top ten take about 0.42%. Source material: naive CD4+ T cells sorted from blood. Subset in this sample: CD45RA+ positively selected. V gene TRBV9 combines with J gene TRBJ2-1, with a possible D match to TRBD2 (5 bases). The sequence came from a man aged 25-45 years in good health. The CDR3 loop reads CASSVVGVGSNEQFF. The CDR3 DNA reads TGTGCCAGCAGCGTAGTGGGAGTCGGGTCGAATGAGCAGTTCTTC.